These T cell receptor beta chains were read from a single sample in a study of cytomegalovirus exposure and HLA in healthy donors. Here immunoSEQ multiplex PCR was the method, and the copy in TCRdb shows in-frame clones only, minus some. The sample comprises around 150,000 clones, roughly 72% of which are singletons, and over 2% rests with the top ten. What was sequenced was PBMCs. These receptor sequences come from a man aged 35 to 55 in good health and CMV-seronegative. The CDR3 runs from the conserved cysteine through the conserved F or W. The D gene is left open where the match is weak. A clone size is listed for some rows: how often the clone was seen (once, few, many), or a class if it is expanded.

.	TRBV7-3	TRBJ2-1	.	CASSAPGQHEQFF	TGTGCCAGCAGCGCACCGGGACAACATGAGCAGTTCTTC
.	TRBV19	TRBJ2-1	TRBD1	CASSEHRGTGEQFF	TGTGCCAGTAGTGAACACAGGGGGACGGGTGAGCAGTTCTTC
.	TRBV27	TRBJ1-1	.	CASSSSRAYTEAFF	TGTGCCAGCAGTTCATCGCGTGCGTACACTGAAGCTTTCTTT
.	TRBV27	TRBJ2-1	TRBD2	CASSLLGGGILYNEQFF	TGTGCCAGCAGTTTATTGGGCGGGGGGATACTTTACAATGAGCAGTTCTTC
.	TRBV19	TRBJ1-5	.	CASSIRQLNQPQHF	TGTGCCAGTAGTATAAGACAGCTCAATCAGCCCCAGCATTTT
.	TRBV5-1	TRBJ1-2	.	CASSLEAGRYGYTF	TGCGCCAGCAGCTTGGAGGCAGGAAGATATGGCTACACCTTC
.	TRBV25-1	TRBJ2-7	.	CASSVGRGAYEQYF	TGTGCCAGCAGTGTCGGCAGGGGAGCCTACGAGCAGTACTTC
.	TRBV9	TRBJ1-2	.	CASSVFVGGYTF	TGTGCCAGCAGCGTTTTTGTCGGTGGCTACACCTTC
.	TRBV19	TRBJ2-2	TRBD1	CASSRTGGNGELFF	TGTGCCAGTAGTAGAACAGGGGGGAACGGGGAGCTGTTTTTT
.	TRBV5-6	TRBJ2-1	.	CASSPDLVGYNEQFF	TGTGCCAGCAGCCCCGACTTAGTTGGCTACAATGAGCAGTTCTTC
.	TRBV7-2	TRBJ1-2	TRBD1	CASMIWDRGQYGYTF	TGTGCCAGCATGATCTGGGACAGGGGACAGTATGGCTACACCTTC
.	TRBV2	TRBJ2-5	.	CASTRSHVNF	TGTGCCAGCACTAGGAGTCACGTCAACTTC
few	TRBV6-5	TRBJ1-3	TRBD1	CASSPDRAGNTIYF	TGTGCCAGCAGTCCGGACAGGGCTGGAAACACCATATATTTT
.	TRBV4-1	TRBJ2-7	.	CASSQVGRVGEQYF	TGCGCCAGCAGCCAAGTTGGCAGGGTTGGCGAGCAGTACTTC
.	TRBV4-2	TRBJ1-5	.	CASSQDHRPYSNQPQHF	TGTGCCAGCAGCCAAGATCACAGGCCATATAGCAATCAGCCCCAGCATTTT
.	TRBV18	TRBJ1-1	TRBD1	CASSLGTGGTEAFF	TGTGCCAGCTCACTCGGGACAGGGGGGACTGAAGCTTTCTTT
few	TRBV19	TRBJ1-1	.	CASSIGGGTEAFF	TGTGCCAGTAGTATAGGGGGGGGCACTGAAGCTTTCTTT
.	TRBV25-1	TRBJ1-4	.	CASSPDAGFVNEKLFF	TGTGCCAGCAGCCCCGACGCGGGATTCGTGAATGAAAAACTGTTTTTT
few	TRBV5-1	TRBJ2-3	.	CASSLDTGSTDTQYF	TGCGCCAGCAGCTTGGACACAGGGTCAACAGATACGCAGTATTTT
.	TRBV30	TRBJ2-1	.	CAWSRGNEQFF	TGTGCCTGGAGTAGGGGCAATGAGCAGTTCTTC
.	TRBV5-1	TRBJ1-1	.	CASSLDTMNTEAFF	TGCGCCAGCAGCTTGGACACCATGAACACTGAAGCTTTCTTT
.	TRBV2	TRBJ2-5	TRBD2	CASRRRTSGRRETQYF	TGTGCCAGCAGGCGCAGGACTAGCGGGAGGAGAGAGACCCAGTACTTC
.	TRBV5-5	TRBJ1-1	.	CASSLLLRGMNTEAFF	TGTGCCAGCAGCTTGCTGCTCAGAGGGATGAACACTGAAGCTTTCTTT
once	TRBV18	TRBJ1-5	.	CASSPTTGNQPQHF	TGTGCCAGCTCACCGACGACAGGCAATCAGCCCCAGCATTTT
.	TRBV6-4	TRBJ2-1	.	CASSDGRSSYNEQFF	TGTGCCAGCAGTGACGGCCGAAGCTCCTACAATGAGCAGTTCTTC
.	TRBV14	TRBJ1-2	.	CASSQGGRKYGYTF	TGTGCCAGCAGCCAAGGCGGCAGAAAATATGGCTACACCTTC
.	TRBV4-2	TRBJ1-6	TRBD1	CASSQEGQGNSPLHF	TGTGCCAGCAGCCAAGAGGGACAGGGGAATTCACCCCTCCACTTT
.	TRBV10-1	TRBJ1-5	.	CASSGQEVPYTTPIQPQHF	TGCGCCAGCAGTGGACAGGAGGTACCTTATACCACACCGATTCAGCCCCAGCATTTT
.	TRBV6-5	TRBJ2-1	TRBD2	CASSYSGGRVYNEQFF	TGTGCCAGCAGTTACAGTGGCGGGAGGGTATACAATGAGCAGTTCTTC
.	TRBV21-1	TRBJ2-5	.	CASSARDRQETQYF	TGTGCCAGCAGCGCCCGGGACAGACAAGAGACCCAGTACTTC
few	TRBV5-4	TRBJ2-2	.	CASSWARGAGELFF	TGTGCCAGCAGCTGGGCCCGCGGGGCCGGGGAGCTGTTTTTT
.	TRBV6-5	TRBJ1-2	.	CASSYGQFYGYTF	TGTGCCAGCAGTTACGGGCAGTTCTATGGCTACACCTTC
few	TRBV28	TRBJ2-1	TRBD1	CASSFPTTGAEYNEQFF	TGTGCCAGCAGTTTCCCTACAACAGGGGCGGAGTACAATGAGCAGTTCTTC
.	TRBV7-6	TRBJ2-5	TRBD1	CASSFHWTGQETQYF	TGTGCCAGCAGCTTCCATTGGACAGGCCAAGAGACCCAGTACTTC
.	TRBV29-1	TRBJ2-2	TRBD1	CSVTPGQGNTGELFF	TGCAGCGTTACCCCGGGACAGGGTAACACCGGGGAGCTGTTTTTT
few	TRBV5-4	TRBJ2-2	.	CASSPPGGGPANTGELFF	TGTGCCAGCAGCCCCCCGGGCGGGGGCCCAGCGAACACCGGGGAGCTGTTTTTT
few	TRBV9	TRBJ1-1	.	CASSVGGSGPGTEAFF	TGTGCCAGCAGCGTAGGCGGCAGCGGGCCCGGCACTGAAGCTTTCTTT
.	TRBV6-6	TRBJ1-5	.	CASSYPAGGPDQPQHF	TGTGCCAGCAGTTACCCGGCCGGCGGTCCTGATCAGCCCCAGCATTTT
.	TRBV28	TRBJ2-7	TRBD2	CASTHNLGLAGGGQYF	TGTGCCAGCACCCATAACTTAGGGCTAGCGGGAGGAGGGCAGTACTTC
.	TRBV11-2	TRBJ1-2	.	CASSPRRTGNYGYTF	TGTGCCAGCAGCCCCCGGAGAACCGGTAACTATGGCTACACCTTC
.	TRBV6-1	TRBJ2-3	TRBD2	CASSGLLATDTQYF	TGTGCCAGCAGTGGGTTACTAGCGACAGATACGCAGTATTTT
.	TRBV30	TRBJ1-1	TRBD1	CAWKQGSHTEAFF	TGTGCCTGGAAACAGGGGTCGCACACTGAAGCTTTCTTT
.	TRBV6-1	TRBJ2-1	TRBD2	CASSGATSGWKAYNEQFF	TGTGCCAGCAGTGGAGCCACTAGCGGATGGAAGGCCTACAATGAGCAGTTCTTC
few	TRBV7-3	TRBJ2-1	.	CASSRGQTSYNEQFF	TGTGCCAGCAGCCGCGGACAGACCTCCTACAATGAGCAGTTCTTC
.	TRBV18	TRBJ1-1	TRBD1	CASSPGTGKREAFF	TGTGCCAGCTCACCTGGGACAGGAAAGCGTGAAGCTTTCTTT
.	TRBV4-1	TRBJ2-7	.	CASSQAVQGFNYEQYF	TGCGCCAGCAGCCAAGCAGTCCAGGGGTTTAACTACGAGCAGTACTTC
few	TRBV19	TRBJ2-7	.	CASSIEGLGEQYF	TGTGCCAGTAGTATAGAGGGGCTCGGGGAGCAGTACTTC
few	TRBV6-6	TRBJ2-3	.	CASSYPQSDTQYF	TGTGCCAGCAGTTACCCCCAGTCGGATACGCAGTATTTT
.	TRBV5-1	TRBJ2-5	.	CASSLEFGGGETQYF	TGCGCCAGCAGCTTGGAATTTGGCGGCGGGGAGACCCAGTACTTC
.	TRBV5-1	TRBJ1-2	.	CASSLTGPADYGYTF	TGCGCCAGCAGCTTGACAGGGCCCGCGGACTATGGCTACACCTTC
.	TRBV6-5	TRBJ2-3	TRBD1	CASKDRVETDTQYF	TGTGCCAGTAAGGACAGGGTAGAAACAGATACGCAGTATTTT
.	TRBV10-2	TRBJ2-2	.	CASGKGRDTGELFF	TGCGCCAGCGGGAAGGGCAGGGACACCGGGGAGCTGTTTTTT